The rows below give T cell receptor beta chains drawn from one sample of a study of blood T cell repertoires in COVID-19. Clones were read by immunoSEQ multiplex PCR, and TCRdb kept only the in-frame ones, dropping some. The sample gives 200,000 to 250,000 clones, about nine tenths of which show up once; around 6.5% is in the top ten. The sequenced material came from peripheral blood. The receptor source for this set is a man in his sixties who had recovered from COVID-19. CDR3s include the opening cysteine and the closing phenylalanine or tryptophan. Fields, in order: D gene, clone size, J gene, V gene, CDR3 DNA, CDR3 protein. The D gene is left open where the match is weak. Only part of the rows carry a size: once, few, many, or a class if the clone is expanded.

d_call: TRBD1
clone_size: -
j_call: TRBJ1-5
v_call: TRBV18
cdr3_nt: TGTGCCAGCTCCCCCGGACAGGGAATGGTTGGCAATCAGCCCCAGCATTTT
cdr3_aa: CASSPGQGMVGNQPQHF

d_call: -
clone_size: -
j_call: TRBJ2-5
v_call: TRBV7-9
cdr3_nt: TGTGCCAGCAGCCCAGACACCATCCAGGAGACCCAGTACTTC
cdr3_aa: CASSPDTIQETQYF

d_call: -
clone_size: few
j_call: TRBJ2-1
v_call: TRBV6-6
cdr3_nt: TGTGCCAGCAGATCCACAGGGTACAATGAGCAGTTCTTC
cdr3_aa: CASRSTGYNEQFF

d_call: -
clone_size: -
j_call: TRBJ2-2
v_call: TRBV5-1
cdr3_nt: TGCGCCAGCAGCCCGACTCGACCAACGAACACCGGGGAGCTGTTTTTT
cdr3_aa: CASSPTRPTNTGELFF

d_call: TRBD1
clone_size: once
j_call: TRBJ1-5
v_call: TRBV28
cdr3_nt: TGTGCCAGCAGAGCCGGGACAGGGGCCCTCAATCAGCCCCAGCATTTT
cdr3_aa: CASRAGTGALNQPQHF

d_call: -
clone_size: many
j_call: TRBJ1-6
v_call: TRBV10-3
cdr3_nt: TGTGCCATGTCTAATCACTATAATTCACCCCTCCACTTT
cdr3_aa: CAMSNHYNSPLHF

d_call: -
clone_size: -
j_call: TRBJ1-2
v_call: TRBV5-1
cdr3_nt: TGCGCCAGCAGCTTGGTACAGGGCAGAGCTAACTATGGCTACACCTTC
cdr3_aa: CASSLVQGRANYGYTF

d_call: -
clone_size: -
j_call: TRBJ1-1
v_call: TRBV5-1
cdr3_nt: TGCGCCAGCAGCCAACGACAGATAGGGAACACTGAAGCTTTCTTT
cdr3_aa: CASSQRQIGNTEAFF

d_call: TRBD2
clone_size: -
j_call: TRBJ2-7
v_call: TRBV10-2
cdr3_nt: TGCGCCAGCGGGACTAGCCCGTACGAGCAGTACTTC
cdr3_aa: CASGTSPYEQYF

d_call: TRBD1
clone_size: -
j_call: TRBJ2-7
v_call: TRBV5-1
cdr3_nt: TGCGCCAGCAGCCCAAATGCGGGACAGGTCTATTACGAGCAGTACTTC
cdr3_aa: CASSPNAGQVYYEQYF

d_call: -
clone_size: few
j_call: TRBJ2-7
v_call: TRBV7-2
cdr3_nt: TGTGCCAGCAGCTTAAACAGGGATTCCTACGAGCAGTACTTC
cdr3_aa: CASSLNRDSYEQYF

d_call: TRBD2
clone_size: -
j_call: TRBJ2-1
v_call: TRBV7-3
cdr3_nt: TGTGCCAGCAGCTTACTAGCGGGAGGTGAGCAGTTCTTC
cdr3_aa: CASSLLAGGEQFF

d_call: -
clone_size: once
j_call: TRBJ1-3
v_call: TRBV5-1
cdr3_nt: TGCGCCAGCAGCGCGGGAGACACTGGAAACACCATATATTTT
cdr3_aa: CASSAGDTGNTIYF

d_call: -
clone_size: once
j_call: TRBJ2-1
v_call: TRBV6-2/TRBV6-3
cdr3_nt: TGTGCCAGCAGTTACTCGAAGGCTAGCGTAGAGAATGAGCAGTTCTTC
cdr3_aa: CASSYSKASVENEQFF

d_call: TRBD1
clone_size: -
j_call: TRBJ1-2
v_call: TRBV9
cdr3_nt: TGTGCCAGCAGCGTAAATTTGAGGGACAGAAACTATGGCTACACCTTC
cdr3_aa: CASSVNLRDRNYGYTF

d_call: TRBD2
clone_size: -
j_call: TRBJ2-1
v_call: TRBV2
cdr3_nt: TGTGCCAGCAGTCTAGCGGGGGGGCACTTGGGTGAGCAGTTCTTC
cdr3_aa: CASSLAGGHLGEQFF

d_call: TRBD1
clone_size: once
j_call: TRBJ2-6
v_call: TRBV7-9
cdr3_nt: TGTGCCAGCAGCTTATACAGGGGTATATCTGGGGCCAACGTCCTGACTTTC
cdr3_aa: CASSLYRGISGANVLTF

d_call: -
clone_size: -
j_call: TRBJ2-2
v_call: TRBV18
cdr3_nt: TGTGCCAGCTCGTCAGCGAACACCGGGGAGCTGTTTTTT
cdr3_aa: CASSSANTGELFF

d_call: TRBD1
clone_size: -
j_call: TRBJ1-2
v_call: TRBV24-1
cdr3_nt: TGTGCCACCAGAGAGACAGGGCAAAGTGGCTACACCTTC
cdr3_aa: CATRETGQSGYTF

d_call: -
clone_size: -
j_call: TRBJ2-5
v_call: TRBV6-1
cdr3_nt: TGTGCCAGCAGTGATCATGGGGGGAGAGAGACCCAGTACTTC
cdr3_aa: CASSDHGGRETQYF

d_call: -
clone_size: few
j_call: TRBJ1-3
v_call: TRBV5-1
cdr3_nt: TGCGCCAGCAGCTTTCAGAAAGGGGGAGGAAACACCATATATTTT
cdr3_aa: CASSFQKGGGNTIYF

d_call: -
clone_size: -
j_call: TRBJ1-6
v_call: TRBV28
cdr3_nt: TGTGCCAGCAGCCCGGGGATACGTTCACCCCTCCACTTT
cdr3_aa: CASSPGIRSPLHF

d_call: -
clone_size: -
j_call: TRBJ1-4
v_call: TRBV5-1
cdr3_nt: TGCGCCAGCGGGCCCACTTCAACTAATGAAAAACTGTTTTTT
cdr3_aa: CASGPTSTNEKLFF

d_call: TRBD2
clone_size: -
j_call: TRBJ2-7
v_call: TRBV5-8
cdr3_nt: TGTGCCAGCAGCTGGGGGTCACTAGCGGGGTCGGGAGAGCAGTACTTC
cdr3_aa: CASSWGSLAGSGEQYF

d_call: TRBD1
clone_size: -
j_call: TRBJ1-2
v_call: TRBV10-3
cdr3_nt: TGTGCCATTTCCCAAGGGGGCAACTATGGCTACACCTTC
cdr3_aa: CAISQGGNYGYTF

d_call: -
clone_size: -
j_call: TRBJ2-5
v_call: TRBV9
cdr3_nt: TGTGCCAGCAGCGTAACCCCGGAGGGCCGCGAGACCCAGTACTTC
cdr3_aa: CASSVTPEGRETQYF

d_call: -
clone_size: few
j_call: TRBJ1-1
v_call: TRBV2
cdr3_nt: TGTGCCAGCAGTGCTTCACTAAACACTGAAGCTTTCTTT
cdr3_aa: CASSASLNTEAFF

d_call: TRBD1
clone_size: few
j_call: TRBJ1-2
v_call: TRBV4-2
cdr3_nt: TGTGCCAGCAGCCAGGTTGACAGGGGTGATGGCTACACCTTC
cdr3_aa: CASSQVDRGDGYTF

d_call: -
clone_size: -
j_call: TRBJ1-4
v_call: TRBV12-3/TRBV12-4
cdr3_nt: TGTGCCAGCAGTCTTGGACATTTAAAACTGTTTTTT
cdr3_aa: CASSLGHLKLFF

d_call: TRBD2
clone_size: -
j_call: TRBJ2-1
v_call: TRBV6-6
cdr3_nt: TGTGCCAGCAGCGGGAGGGCCGGAGGCAATGAGCAGTTCTTC
cdr3_aa: CASSGRAGGNEQFF

d_call: TRBD1
clone_size: -
j_call: TRBJ1-3
v_call: TRBV28
cdr3_nt: TGTGCCAGCAGCTTTCCGACAGGGGTGAGCTCTGGAAACACCATATATTTT
cdr3_aa: CASSFPTGVSSGNTIYF

d_call: TRBD2
clone_size: once
j_call: TRBJ2-1
v_call: TRBV19
cdr3_nt: TGTGCCAGTAGTACTAGCGGTTACAATGAGCAGTTCTTC
cdr3_aa: CASSTSGYNEQFF

d_call: TRBD1
clone_size: -
j_call: TRBJ2-7
v_call: TRBV5-1
cdr3_nt: TGCGCCAGCAGCTCTGCCGGGACAGATTTTTACGAGCAGTACTTC
cdr3_aa: CASSSAGTDFYEQYF

d_call: TRBD1
clone_size: -
j_call: TRBJ2-7
v_call: TRBV10-3
cdr3_nt: TGTGCCATCAGTGAGGCGTCGCCCGGAGGACAGGGGATTTACGAGCAGTACTTC
cdr3_aa: CAISEASPGGQGIYEQYF

d_call: TRBD1
clone_size: -
j_call: TRBJ2-5
v_call: TRBV18
cdr3_nt: TGTGCCAGCTCACAAAGAGACAGGGGGGACGAGACCCAGTACTTC
cdr3_aa: CASSQRDRGDETQYF

d_call: TRBD1
clone_size: -
j_call: TRBJ2-7
v_call: TRBV18
cdr3_nt: TGTGCCAGCTCACCCCAAGGACAGGGAGCCTACGAGCAGTACTTC
cdr3_aa: CASSPQGQGAYEQYF

d_call: TRBD1
clone_size: -
j_call: TRBJ2-2
v_call: TRBV7-3
cdr3_nt: TGTGCCAGCAGCTTAACAAGGGACAGGGGCGGGGAGCTGTTTTTT
cdr3_aa: CASSLTRDRGGELFF

d_call: TRBD1
clone_size: once
j_call: TRBJ2-4
v_call: TRBV7-3
cdr3_nt: TGTGCCAGCAGCTCGGGGACAGGGACCAAAAACATTCAGTACTTC
cdr3_aa: CASSSGTGTKNIQYF

d_call: -
clone_size: once
j_call: TRBJ2-7
v_call: TRBV7-3
cdr3_nt: TGTGCCAGCAGCTTATCGGGGGGCTCCACCTACGAGCAGTACTTC
cdr3_aa: CASSLSGGSTYEQYF

d_call: -
clone_size: -
j_call: TRBJ2-3
v_call: TRBV5-4
cdr3_nt: TGTGCCAGCAGCACAAAGGGAGTCCGGGGAGATACGCAGTATTTT
cdr3_aa: CASSTKGVRGDTQYF

d_call: TRBD2
clone_size: -
j_call: TRBJ2-1
v_call: TRBV11-3
cdr3_nt: TGTGCCAGCAGACTTGACAGGGCCAGGGGGACTAGCGGGAACAATGAGCAGTTCTTC
cdr3_aa: CASRLDRARGTSGNNEQFF